Listed here are 29 T cell receptor beta chains from one sample, sequenced in a study of Ad26.COV2.S vaccination and SARS-CoV-2 variants. As for treatment: around 19 received Ad26.COV2.S at low or high dose, single or two shots; a few received placebo; per-sample allocation not given. Sample collection was performed on day 63 after the first vaccine or placebo injection. Sequencing was performed with immunoSEQ multiplex PCR; in TCRdb, only in-frame clones are kept and a portion is missing. The sample contains hundreds of thousands of clones, about 93% of which appear only once. The sequenced sample was peripheral blood, obtained in a trial of Ad26.COV2.S vaccine versus placebo. All receptors come from a person aged 18 to 59 who received the Ad26.COV2.S COVID-19 vaccine or a placebo.

V and J are TRBV2 and TRBJ1-4, with TRBD1 as a possible D gene (6 bases). This CDR3 has 14 amino acids. V lost 3 bases to trimming and J lost 6 bases, with 11 bases between them. Germline loops: CDR1 SNHLY, CDR2 FYNNEI. The CDR3 here is CASSEQGQYEKLFF. In nucleotides, the CDR3 is TGTGCCAGCAGTGAGCAGGGGCAGTATGAAAAACTGTTTTTT.

The chain uses TRBV12-3 or TRBV12-4 and TRBJ1-2; no definite D call. This CDR3 is 13 amino acids long. Trimming stripped 5 bases from V and 2 bases from J, with 9 bases between. Here the CDR3 DNA reads TGTGCCAGCAGTCGAAAATCGAACTATGGCTACACCTTC. Its translation: CASSRKSNYGYTF.

CDR3 residues: CASSQCYVGEGQETQYF. CDR3 DNA: TGTGCCAGCAGCCAATGTTATGTGGGAGAGGGACAAGAGACCCAGTACTTC. The V call is TRBV3-1 (or the pseudogene TRBV3-2), the J call TRBJ2-5, with D maybe TRBD2 (5 bases). Germline-derived CDR1 and CDR2 are LGHDT and YNNKEL (reference sequence). This CDR3 region has 17 residues. V was clipped by 2 bases and J by 2 bases, with 18 bases between them.

The V call is TRBV5-4, the J call TRBJ1-2; perhaps TRBD1 as D (6 bases). The germline CDR1 and CDR2 sequences are SGHNT and YYREEE (reference sequence). The CDR3 totals 13 residues. The germline V and J ends were trimmed by 5 bases and 6 bases, with 14 bases remaining between them. The CDR3 region has the DNA TGTGCCAGCAGGGTAGGGGGGGCGGATGGCTACACCTTC. It is translated as CASRVGGADGYTF.

The V call is TRBV6-5, the J call TRBJ2-1, with D possibly matching TRBD2 (5 bases). Trimming stripped 10 bases from V and 4 bases from J, with 17 bases between. Germline CDR1 reads MNHEY; CDR2 reads SVGAGI. This CDR3 is 14 amino acids long. CDR3 DNA sequence: TGTGCCACCTGGGAGACCCAACTATACAATGAGCAGTTCTTC. Translation: CATWETQLYNEQFF.

The rearrangement links TRBV19 to TRBJ2-2; 10 nucleotides align to TRBD2. V was clipped by 4 bases and J by 2 bases; unmatched bases: 7. The CDR3 length is 17 residues. Germline assignment: CDR1 LNHDA and CDR2 SQIVND (reference sequence). The CDR3 here is CASSRGGLAANTGELFF. The CDR3 DNA follows: TGTGCCAGTAGTAGGGGAGGACTAGCGGCCAACACCGGGGAGCTGTTTTTT.

The gene calls are TRBV20-1 and TRBJ1-2; D is undetermined. The CDR3 is made up of 10 amino acids. Trimming removed 6 bases at V and 8 bases at J, with 10 bases between. CDR1 DFQATT and CDR2 SNEGSKA come from the germline V gene (reference sequence). The CDR3 coding sequence is TGCAGTGCCCCGGATGGAGGCTACACCTTC. This codes for CSAPDGGYTF.

This clone was counted a single time. The rearrangement links TRBV12-3 or TRBV12-4 to TRBJ2-3, with D possibly being TRBD1 (5 bases). The V end lost 6 bases, the J end lost 2 bases, and 9 bases lay between the germline ends. CDR3 length: 13 amino acids. The CDR3 nucleotides read TGTGCCAGCAGGGACACCTACACAGATACGCAGTATTTT. Residues: CASRDTYTDTQYF.

The chain couples TRBV12-3 or TRBV12-4 to TRBJ2-1; D remains ambiguous. Trimming took 4 bases from V and 10 from J, leaving 8 bases between them. CDR3 length equals 11 residues. The CDR3, as DNA: TGTGCCAGCAGTTCGGGTCACGAGCAGTTCTTC. Its protein is CASSSGHEQFF.

The V gene is TRBV15, the J gene TRBJ1-5; unclear D gene. The CDR3 consists of 14 residues. With 0 bases removed from V and 4 bases from J, the gap between germline ends came to 7 bases. Germline V gives CDR1 LNHNV, CDR2 YYDKDF (reference sequence). The CDR3 region has the DNA TGTGCCACCAGCAGAGACCTGGGAAATCAGCCCCAGCATTTT. The encoded protein is CATSRDLGNQPQHF.

The V gene is TRBV5-1, the J gene TRBJ2-1; 13 nucleotides match TRBD2. V lost 2 bases to trimming and J lost 12 bases; unmatched junction nucleotides: 8. Germline V lookup: CDR1 SGHRS, CDR2 YFSETQ. The CDR3 runs 15 residues. CDR3 sequence reads: CASSLPGLAGFGQFF. The CDR3, as DNA: TGCGCCAGCAGCTTACCGGGACTAGCGGGATTCGGGCAGTTCTTC.

V and J are TRBV10-1 and TRBJ1-3; D is uncertain. CDR1 is WNHNN and CDR2 is SYGVQD in the germline V gene (reference sequence). V gave up 6 bases and J gave up 4 bases, with 4 bases separating them. There are 11 residues in the CDR3. CDR3 sequence: CASSLGNTIYF. The DNA for the CDR3 is TGCGCCAGCAGCCTCGGAAACACCATATATTTT.

The chain combines TRBV7-9 with TRBJ1-1; D ambiguous. From germline, CDR1 is SEHNR and CDR2 FQNEAQ (reference sequence). Trimming shortened V by 1 base and J by 3 bases, and 12 bases separated the two germline ends. The CDR3 runs to 15 residues. The CDR3 spells CASSLDPLTHTEAFF. The CDR3 region has the DNA TGTGCCAGCAGCTTAGACCCCTTGACCCACACTGAAGCTTTCTTT.

This clone was counted once. The V and J genes are TRBV2 and TRBJ2-1; 8 bases align to TRBD2. Germline values: CDR1 SNHLY, CDR2 FYNNEI. Losses at the gene ends were 2 bases for V and 12 bases for J; bases not matched to a gene: 9. The CDR3 contains 14 residues. The CDR3, as DNA: TGTGCCAGCAGTGAACTAAAAGCGGGAGAAGGGCAGTTCTTC. Translating gives CASSELKAGEGQFF.

This sequence joins TRBV19 and TRBJ2-4, with 7 bases aligning to TRBD1. This CDR3 comprises 18 residues. Germline V gives CDR1 LNHDA, CDR2 SQIVND (reference sequence). V was pared by 5 bases and J by 0 bases, with 13 bases of the junction left unmatched. CDR3 in amino acids: CASSPKTGTEAAKNIQYF. In nucleotides, the CDR3 is TGTGCCAGTAGTCCCAAAACCGGGACAGAAGCAGCCAAAAACATTCAGTACTTC.

The rearrangement uses TRBV27 and TRBJ2-1, with a tentative D call TRBD1 (5 bases). The CDR3 runs to 13 residues. Germline V CDR1 and CDR2: MNHEY, SMNVEV (reference sequence). The V gene lost 2 bases and the J gene lost 8 bases, with 10 bases spanning the gap. The DNA for the CDR3 is TGTGCCAGCAGTTTAAACCAAGGGGATGAGCAGTTCTTC. Translation: CASSLNQGDEQFF.

The gene calls are TRBV5-4 and TRBJ2-7; 14 bases fit TRBD2. The CDR3 covers 18 residues. With 4 bases clipped from V and 5 bases from J, the junction kept 14 bases outside the gene matches. Germline lookup yields CDR1 SGHNT and CDR2 YYREEE (reference sequence). The CDR3 sequence is CASSHPGLAGDPRNEQYF. The CDR3 nucleotides read TGTGCCAGCAGCCATCCGGGACTAGCGGGAGACCCAAGAAACGAGCAGTACTTC.

CDR3 DNA sequence: TGTGCCAGCAGCTTAAGCAGGGTCCCCCACACTGAAGCTTTCTTT. Translation: CASSLSRVPHTEAFF. This chain uses TRBV7-2 with TRBJ1-1; maybe TRBD1 (5 bases). V was pared by 2 bases and J by 3 bases, with 13 bases between. CDR1 is SGHTA and CDR2 is FQGNSA in the germline V gene. The CDR3 spans 15 residues.

The chain joins TRBV7-6 to TRBJ2-2; D possibly corresponds to TRBD1 (5 bases). The V gene lost 1 base and the J gene lost 4 bases, with 7 bases spanning the gap. Germline CDR1 SGHVS, CDR2 FNYEAQ. The CDR3 has 14 amino acids. The CDR3 DNA reads as TGTGCCAGCAGCTTAGGTCAGGGCACCGGGGAGCTGTTTTTT. This codes for CASSLGQGTGELFF.

The chain uses TRBV5-1 and TRBJ2-2; 10 bases match TRBD1. The CDR3 is 15 amino acids. V lost 4 bases to trimming and J lost 3 bases; unmatched junction nucleotides: 3. CDR1 SGHRS and CDR2 YFSETQ come from the germline V gene. CDR3 sequence reads: CASSGGTGDTGELFF. The CDR3 nucleotides are TGCGCCAGCAGCGGTGGGACAGGGGACACCGGGGAGCTGTTTTTT.

V and J are TRBV4-3 and TRBJ2-1; 9 positions agree with TRBD1. With V trimmed by 4 bases and J by 5 bases, 3 bases remained unmatched. The germline gives CDR1 LGHNA, CDR2 YSLEER. The CDR3 contains 14 residues. The CDR3 region has the DNA TGCGCCAGCAGCCCCGGGACAGGGCACAATGAGCAGTTCTTC. This sequence encodes CASSPGTGHNEQFF.

This clone showed up just once. J is TRBJ1-6 and V is TRBV27; tentative D call: TRBD1 (5 bases). The CDR3 is made up of 15 amino acids. V shed 2 bases and J shed 7 bases, with 12 bases lying between them. Germline lookup yields CDR1 MNHEY and CDR2 SMNVEV (reference sequence). The CDR3 DNA is TGTGCCAGCAGTTTACTGACAGTACCCAATTCACCCCTCCACTTT. It codes for CASSLLTVPNSPLHF.

Concerning this clone itself: The DNA is left out, because the CDR3 cannot be placed on it with certainty; the CDR3 is given as TCRdb lists it. The CDR3 protein is CASSSGQGREAFF. The rearrangement joins TRBV27 to TRBJ1-1; the listed D gene, TRBD1, was not tested against the DNA. The CDR3 totals 13 residues, both ends included. From germline, CDR1 is MNHEY and CDR2 SMNVEV (reference sequence).

In the case of this clone: An end of the junction differs from the germline gene, which may be a read error. J is TRBJ2-1 and V is TRBV6-6, with D perhaps matching TRBD2 (6 bases). The germline CDR1 and CDR2 sequences are MNHNY and SVGAGI (reference sequence). The CDR3 is 13 amino acids. The DNA for the CDR3 is TGTGCCAGCGGGGGACTTCTCTACTATGAGCAGTTCTTC. Translation gives CASGGLLYYEQFF.

The CDR3 region is CASSPGTGVGTGELFF. CDR3 in DNA: TGTGCCAGCAGCCCCGGGACAGGGGTTGGCACCGGGGAGCTGTTTTTT. J is TRBJ2-2 and V is TRBV7-3, with TRBD1 matching 10 bases. V gave up 5 bases and J gave up 4 bases; unmatched junction bases: 7. The germline V gene encodes CDR1 SGHTA and CDR2 FQGTGA. This CDR3 is 16 amino acids long.

CDR3 DNA: TGCGCCAGCAGCTTGGCCTCCGGGACTTCACTGCAGAACACCGGGGAGCTGTTTTTT. This sequence encodes CASSLASGTSLQNTGELFF. The chain has TRBV5-1 and TRBJ2-2; TRBD2 is a possible D gene (6 bases). The CDR3 extends over 19 amino acids. V was cut by 0 bases and J by 1 base, with 19 bases left in between. In germline, CDR1 is SGHRS, CDR2 YFSETQ.

This clone was picked up one time. The rearrangement links TRBV6-2 or TRBV6-3 to TRBJ1-5; 10 nucleotides agree with TRBD1. The CDR3 length is 17 residues. V shed 4 bases and J 1 base; nucleotides not matched to a gene: 7. Germline V gene lookup returns CDR1 MNHEY and CDR2 SVGEGT. CDR3 protein: CASSSKRQGASNQPQHF. CDR3 nucleotides: TGTGCCAGCAGTTCAAAAAGACAGGGGGCGAGCAATCAGCCCCAGCATTTT.

J is TRBJ1-4 and V is TRBV4-2; D is unresolved. In germline, CDR1 is LGHNA, CDR2 YNFKEQ. The germline V and J ends were trimmed by 4 bases and 7 bases, with 16 bases remaining between them. The CDR3 totals 15 residues. The CDR3 spells CASSLGAQVAEKLFF. The CDR3 DNA is TGTGCCAGCAGCCTTGGTGCCCAGGTTGCTGAAAAACTGTTTTTT.

This clone was seen a handful of times. The chain employs TRBV11-2 and TRBJ2-1, with D perhaps matching TRBD2 (5 bases). This CDR3 spans 15 amino acids. With 1 base removed from V and 7 bases from J, the gap between germline ends came to 14 bases. Germline V gene lookup returns CDR1 SGHAT and CDR2 FQNNGV. The CDR3 sequence: CASSLVSGSINEQFF. Written as DNA, the CDR3 is TGTGCCAGCAGCTTAGTGAGTGGGAGCATTAATGAGCAGTTCTTC. The complete variable domain, with remaining parts taken from reference TRBV11-2 and TRBJ2-1, reads EAGVAQSPRYKIIEKRQSVAFWCNPISGHATLYWYQQILGQGPKLLIQFQNNGVVDDSQLPKDRFSAERLKGVDSTLKIQPAKLEDSAVYLCASSLVSGSINEQFFGPGTRLTVL.